Below, one T cell receptor beta chain is given with its context. Its antigen is unknown. The sample comes from a study of cytomegalovirus exposure and HLA in healthy donors. Only in-frame clones appear in the TCRdb table, and some are missing; sequencing was by immunoSEQ multiplex PCR. The profile shows about 120,000 clones, 88% of them singletons. This CDR3 region has 13 residues. The germline V gene has CDR1 ENHRY and CDR2 SYGVKD. Between the trimmed V and J ends, which lost 4 bases and 5 bases, there was a span of 12 bases. Study-wide results and caveats: Cytomegalovirus association was assigned to around 150 TCR beta chains. Three of the chains that were CMV-associated were confirmed in vitro to be specific for CMV antigens. Cytomegalovirus status, reportedly, was diagnosed with high specificity and sensitivity by the classifier. Many donors shared some public TCRs, even though most TCR sequences were rare.

Sequencing was performed on PBMCs. The chain is built from TRBV10-3 and TRBJ2-7; maybe TRBD2 (6 bases). The sequence was obtained from a man aged 18 to 30 in good health and CMV-seronegative. Written as DNA, the CDR3 is TGTGCCATCAGTGGGACGGGGGAGGACGAGCAGTACTTC. Its protein product is CAISGTGEDEQYF.